This TCR beta chain was captured by sequencing in a study of blood T cell repertoires in COVID-19. The assay was immunoSEQ multiplex PCR, and TCRdb's table has in-frame clones only and misses some. The sample includes about 100,000 clones, about 91% seen only once; the top ten take less than 4.5%. V gave up 6 bases and J gave up 7 bases; unmatched junction bases: 9. The germline gives CDR1 SGHRS, CDR2 YFSETQ. CDR3 length: 14 amino acids. The specimen sequenced was peripheral blood. The chain carries TRBV5-1 and TRBJ2-7, with 11 bases aligning to TRBD2. The origin of this receptor is a young man with acute or convalescent COVID-19. The CDR3 protein is CASTLAGGPGEQYF. For the CDR3, the DNA is TGCGCCAGCACCTTAGCGGGAGGGCCAGGAGAGCAGTACTTC.